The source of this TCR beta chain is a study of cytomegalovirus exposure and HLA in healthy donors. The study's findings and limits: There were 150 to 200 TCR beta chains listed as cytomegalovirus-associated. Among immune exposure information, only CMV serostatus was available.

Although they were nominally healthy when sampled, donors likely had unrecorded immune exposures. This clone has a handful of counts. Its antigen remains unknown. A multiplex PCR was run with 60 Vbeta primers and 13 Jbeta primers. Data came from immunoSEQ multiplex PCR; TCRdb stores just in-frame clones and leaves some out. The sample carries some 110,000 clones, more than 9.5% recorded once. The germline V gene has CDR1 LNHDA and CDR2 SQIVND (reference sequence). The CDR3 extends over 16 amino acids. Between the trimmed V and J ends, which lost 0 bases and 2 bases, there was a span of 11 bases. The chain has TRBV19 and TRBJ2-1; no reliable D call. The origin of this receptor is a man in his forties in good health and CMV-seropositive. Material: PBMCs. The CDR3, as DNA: TGTGCCAGTAGTATAGATCAGGCTGCTCCCTACAATGAGCAGTTCTTC. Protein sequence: CASSIDQAAPYNEQFF.